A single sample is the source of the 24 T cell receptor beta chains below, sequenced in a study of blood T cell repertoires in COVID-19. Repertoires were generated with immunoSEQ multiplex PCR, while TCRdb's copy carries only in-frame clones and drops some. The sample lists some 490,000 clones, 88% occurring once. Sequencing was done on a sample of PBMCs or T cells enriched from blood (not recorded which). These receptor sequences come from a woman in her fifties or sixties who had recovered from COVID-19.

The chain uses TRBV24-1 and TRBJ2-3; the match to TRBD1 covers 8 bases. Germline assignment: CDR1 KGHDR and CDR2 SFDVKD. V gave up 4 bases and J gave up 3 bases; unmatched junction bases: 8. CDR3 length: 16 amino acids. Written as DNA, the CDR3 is TGTGCCACCAGTGACCTAGGACAGGGAACGACAGATACGCAGTATTTT. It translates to CATSDLGQGTTDTQYF.

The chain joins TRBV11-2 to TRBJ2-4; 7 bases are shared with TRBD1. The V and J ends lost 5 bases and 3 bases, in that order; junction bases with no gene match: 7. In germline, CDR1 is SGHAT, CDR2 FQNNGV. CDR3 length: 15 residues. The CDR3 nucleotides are TGTGCCAGCAGCCCAACCGGGACAGTCAAAAACATTCAGTACTTC. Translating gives CASSPTGTVKNIQYF.

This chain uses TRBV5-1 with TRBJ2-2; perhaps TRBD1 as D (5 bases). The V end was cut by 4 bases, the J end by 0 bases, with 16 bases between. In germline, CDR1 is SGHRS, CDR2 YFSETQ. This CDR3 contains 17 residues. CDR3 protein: CASSPAPRTTNTGELFF. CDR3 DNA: TGCGCCAGCAGCCCGGCCCCTAGGACAACGAACACCGGGGAGCTGTTTTTT.

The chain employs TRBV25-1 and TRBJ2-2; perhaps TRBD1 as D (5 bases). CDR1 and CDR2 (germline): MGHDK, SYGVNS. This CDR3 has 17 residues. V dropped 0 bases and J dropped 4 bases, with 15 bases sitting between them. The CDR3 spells CASSEYSPTVSTGELFF. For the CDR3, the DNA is TGTGCCAGCAGTGAATATTCGCCGACAGTAAGCACCGGGGAGCTGTTTTTT.

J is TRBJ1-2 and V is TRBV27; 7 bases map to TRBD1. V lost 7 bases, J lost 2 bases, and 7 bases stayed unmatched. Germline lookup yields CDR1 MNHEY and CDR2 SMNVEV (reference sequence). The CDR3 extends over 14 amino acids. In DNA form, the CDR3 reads TGTGCCAGCACTGCATTGGGACAGAACTATGGCTACACCTTC. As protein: CASTALGQNYGYTF.

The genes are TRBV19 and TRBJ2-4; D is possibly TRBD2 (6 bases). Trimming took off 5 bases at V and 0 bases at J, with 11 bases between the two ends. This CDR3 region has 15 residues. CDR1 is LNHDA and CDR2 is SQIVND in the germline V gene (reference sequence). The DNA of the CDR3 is TGTGCCAGTAGTTGGGGGGTCCTAGCCAAAAACATTCAGTACTTC. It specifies CASSWGVLAKNIQYF.

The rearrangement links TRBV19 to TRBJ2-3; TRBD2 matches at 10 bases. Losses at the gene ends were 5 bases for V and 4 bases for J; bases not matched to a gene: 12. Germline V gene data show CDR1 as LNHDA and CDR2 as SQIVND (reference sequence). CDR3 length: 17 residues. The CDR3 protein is CASSLDRGLAVPDTQYF. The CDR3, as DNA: TGTGCCAGTAGTCTTGATCGAGGACTAGCGGTCCCAGATACGCAGTATTTT.

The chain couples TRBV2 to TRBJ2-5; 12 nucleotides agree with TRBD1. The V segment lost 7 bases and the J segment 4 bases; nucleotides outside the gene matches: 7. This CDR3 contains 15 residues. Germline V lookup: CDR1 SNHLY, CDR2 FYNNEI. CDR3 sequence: CASTTGTGGLETQYF. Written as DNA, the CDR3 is TGTGCCAGCACGACCGGGACAGGGGGCCTAGAGACCCAGTACTTC. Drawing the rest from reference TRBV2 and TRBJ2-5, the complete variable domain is EPEVTQTPSHQVTQMGQEVILRCVPISNHLYFYWYRQILGQKVEFLVSFYNNEISEKSEIFDDQFSVERPDGSNFTLKIRSTKLEDSAMYFCASTTGTGGLETQYFGPGTRLLVL.

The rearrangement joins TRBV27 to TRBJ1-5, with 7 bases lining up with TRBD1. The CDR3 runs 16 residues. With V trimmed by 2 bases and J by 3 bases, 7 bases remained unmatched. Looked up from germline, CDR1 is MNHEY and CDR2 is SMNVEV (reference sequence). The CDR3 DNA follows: TGTGCCAGCAGTTTACTGGGGACAGCGACCAATCAGCCCCAGCATTTT. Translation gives CASSLLGTATNQPQHF.

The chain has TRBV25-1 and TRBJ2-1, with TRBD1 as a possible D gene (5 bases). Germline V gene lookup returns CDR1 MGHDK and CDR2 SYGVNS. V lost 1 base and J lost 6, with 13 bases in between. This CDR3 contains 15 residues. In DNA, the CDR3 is TGTGCCAGCAGTGAATTAGGGGCGCTCCGCAATGAGCAGTTCTTC. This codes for CASSELGALRNEQFF.

The CDR3 reads CASSDRLAGGVETQYF. In DNA form, the CDR3 reads TGTGCCAGCAGTGACCGACTAGCGGGGGGGGTCGAGACCCAGTACTTC. V and J are TRBV6-1 and TRBJ2-5; 14 bases agree with TRBD2. V shed 3 bases and J 5 bases; nucleotides not matched to a gene: 5. Germline CDR1 and CDR2: MNHNS and SASEGT. The CDR3 is 16 residues long.

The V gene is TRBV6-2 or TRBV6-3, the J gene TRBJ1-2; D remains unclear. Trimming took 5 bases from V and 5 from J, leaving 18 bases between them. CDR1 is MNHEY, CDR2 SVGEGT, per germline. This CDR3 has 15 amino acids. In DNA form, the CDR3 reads TGTGCCAGCAGTGACGGACTTTATCGCGGTTATGGCTACACCTTC. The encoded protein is CASSDGLYRGYGYTF.

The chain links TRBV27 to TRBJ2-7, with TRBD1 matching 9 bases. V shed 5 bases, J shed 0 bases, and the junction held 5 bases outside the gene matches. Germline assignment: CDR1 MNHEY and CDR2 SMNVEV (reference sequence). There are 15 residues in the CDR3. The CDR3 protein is CASSLYRGPSYEQYF. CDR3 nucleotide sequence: TGTGCCAGCAGTCTCTACAGGGGGCCCTCCTACGAGCAGTACTTC.

CDR3 sequence: CASSFTGDQPQHF. Written as DNA, the CDR3 is TGTGCCAGCAGCTTCACAGGGGATCAGCCCCAGCATTTT. The chain combines TRBV5-6 with TRBJ1-5; TRBD1 matches at 7 bases. CDR1 and CDR2 (germline): SGHDT, YYEEEE. CDR3 length: 13 amino acids. With V trimmed by 2 bases and J by 5 bases, 1 base remained unmatched. Full variable domain (missing parts from reference TRBV5-6 and TRBJ1-5): DAGVTQSPTHLIKTRGQQVTLRCSPKSGHDTVSWYQQALGQGPQFIFQYYEEEERQRGNFPDRFSGHQFPNYSSELNVNALLLGDSALYLCASSFTGDQPQHFGDGTRLSIL.

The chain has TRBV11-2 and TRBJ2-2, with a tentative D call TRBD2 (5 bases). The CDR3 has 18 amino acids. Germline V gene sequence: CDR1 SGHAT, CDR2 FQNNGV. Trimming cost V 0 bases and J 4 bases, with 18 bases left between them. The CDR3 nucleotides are TGTGCCAGCAGCTTAGACGTCGGGCTAGCCCCGAGCACCGGGGAGCTGTTTTTT. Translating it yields CASSLDVGLAPSTGELFF.

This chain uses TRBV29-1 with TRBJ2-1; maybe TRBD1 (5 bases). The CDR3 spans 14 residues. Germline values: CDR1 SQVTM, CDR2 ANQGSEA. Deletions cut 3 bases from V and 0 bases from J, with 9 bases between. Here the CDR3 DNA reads TGCAGCGTTGACAGGGCGTCCTCCTACAATGAGCAGTTCTTC. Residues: CSVDRASSYNEQFF.

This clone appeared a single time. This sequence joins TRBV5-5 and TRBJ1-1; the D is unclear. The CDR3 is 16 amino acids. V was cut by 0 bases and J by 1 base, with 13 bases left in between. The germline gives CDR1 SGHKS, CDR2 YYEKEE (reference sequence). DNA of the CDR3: TGTGCCAGCAGCTTGGGGGTGCCGCGAGGGAACACTGAAGCTTTCTTT. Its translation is CASSLGVPRGNTEAFF.

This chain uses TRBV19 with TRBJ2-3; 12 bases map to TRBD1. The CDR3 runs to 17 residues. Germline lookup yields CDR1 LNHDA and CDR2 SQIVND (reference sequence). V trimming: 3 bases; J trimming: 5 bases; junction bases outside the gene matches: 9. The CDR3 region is CASSIRDRGRREDTQYF. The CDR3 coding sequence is TGTGCCAGTAGTATCCGGGACAGGGGGCGCAGAGAAGATACGCAGTATTTT.

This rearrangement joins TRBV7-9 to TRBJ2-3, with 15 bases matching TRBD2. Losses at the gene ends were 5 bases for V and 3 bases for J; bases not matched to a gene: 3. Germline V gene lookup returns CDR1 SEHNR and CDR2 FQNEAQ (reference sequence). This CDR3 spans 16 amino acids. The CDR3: CASSPGTSGGTDTQYF. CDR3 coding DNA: TGTGCCAGCAGCCCCGGGACTAGCGGGGGGACAGATACGCAGTATTTT.

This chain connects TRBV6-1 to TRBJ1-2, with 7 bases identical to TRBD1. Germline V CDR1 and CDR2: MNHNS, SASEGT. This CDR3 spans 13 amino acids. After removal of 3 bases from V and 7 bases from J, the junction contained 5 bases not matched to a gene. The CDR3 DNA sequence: TGTGCCAGCAGTGAGAGGGGGCTTGTTGGCTACACCTTC. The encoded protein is CASSERGLVGYTF.

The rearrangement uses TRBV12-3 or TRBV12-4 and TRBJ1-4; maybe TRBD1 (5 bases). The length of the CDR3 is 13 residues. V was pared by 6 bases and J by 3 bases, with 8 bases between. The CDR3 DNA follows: TGTGCCAGCAGCCGCAGGGCTAATGAAAAACTGTTTTTT. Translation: CASSRRANEKLFF.

CDR3 in DNA: TGTGCTAGTGGACGCGACAGGGTTGGGGAAAAACTGTTTTTT. Protein: CASGRDRVGEKLFF. This rearrangement joins TRBV12-5 to TRBJ1-4; TRBD1 aligns across 7 bases. The germline CDR1 and CDR2 sequences are LGHNT and FRNRAP. J was trimmed by 8 bases and V by 6 bases; bases with no gene match: 9. This CDR3 is 14 amino acids long. The full variable domain, in which reference TRBV12-5 and TRBJ1-4 provide the parts outside the CDR3, is DARVTQTPRHKVTEMGQEVTMRCQPILGHNTVFWYRQTMMQGLELLAYFRNRAPLDDSGMPKDRFSAEMPDATLATLKIQPSEPRDSAVYFCASGRDRVGEKLFFGSGTQLSVL.

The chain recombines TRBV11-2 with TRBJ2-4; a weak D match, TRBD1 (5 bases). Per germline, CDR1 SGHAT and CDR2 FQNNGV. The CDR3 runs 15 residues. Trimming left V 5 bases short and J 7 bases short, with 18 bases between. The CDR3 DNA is TGTGCCAGCAGCACAAAGGGGTACCCCATCAACATTCAGTACTTC. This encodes CASSTKGYPINIQYF.

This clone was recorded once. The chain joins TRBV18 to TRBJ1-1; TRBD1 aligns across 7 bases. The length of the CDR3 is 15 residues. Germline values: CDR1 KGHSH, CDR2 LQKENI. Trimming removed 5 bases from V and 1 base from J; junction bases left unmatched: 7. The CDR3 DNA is TGTGCCAGCTCATTCCGGACAGGAGCGAACACTGAAGCTTTCTTT. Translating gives CASSFRTGANTEAFF.